A single sample gave rise to the 10 T cell receptor beta chains below, sequenced in a study of shared clonotypes between healthy human individuals. Only in-frame clones appear in the TCRdb table, and some are missing; sequencing was by immunoSEQ multiplex PCR. The table lists about 490,000 clones, roughly 85% of them singletons. Sequenced: PBMCs. The source is a middle-aged woman in good health. Some clones in this sample may be carry-over from other donors' samples.

The genes are TRBV2 and TRBJ2-1, with TRBD2 identical over 15 bases. The CDR3 is made up of 14 amino acids. The V gene's germline CDR1 is SNHLY and CDR2 FYNNEI. The V segment lost 6 bases and the J segment 10 bases; nucleotides outside the gene matches: 4. For the CDR3, the DNA is TGTGCCAGCAGGGGACTAGCGGGAGGCGCGGAGCAGTTCTTC. Protein: CASRGLAGGAEQFF.

The chain joins TRBV5-1 to TRBJ2-5, with 10 bases lining up with TRBD2. CDR1 SGHRS and CDR2 YFSETQ come from the germline V gene. The CDR3 is 15 residues long. V lost 2 bases to trimming and J lost 6 bases; unmatched junction nucleotides: 7. CDR3 coding DNA: TGCGCCAGCAGCTTAGGTTCTAGCGGGAGACAGACCCAGTACTTC. It yields the protein CASSLGSSGRQTQYF.

Concerning this clone: The same CDR3 arises from other DNA sequences in this sample as well. The chain uses TRBV9 and TRBJ2-7, with 10 bases aligning to TRBD1. CDR1 is SGDLS and CDR2 is YYNGEE in the germline V gene. The CDR3 length is 15 residues. V shed 4 bases, J shed 3 bases, and the junction held 7 bases outside the gene matches. The CDR3 spells CASSPTGQGGYEQYF. The CDR3 DNA is TGTGCCAGCAGCCCAACAGGACAGGGGGGCTACGAGCAGTACTTC.

The rearrangement joins TRBV2 to TRBJ2-2; TRBD2 is a possible D gene (6 bases). Germline lookup yields CDR1 SNHLY and CDR2 FYNNEI. The CDR3 extends over 15 amino acids. The V gene lost 6 bases and the J gene lost 1 base, with 12 bases spanning the gap. The DNA for the CDR3 is TGTGCCAGCAGCTCCGGGACTTGGAACACCGGGGAGCTGTTTTTT. It codes for CASSSGTWNTGELFF.

The chain joins TRBV12-1 to TRBJ2-1; whether TRBD2, the table's D call, matches the DNA was not checked. TRBV12-1 is a pseudogene locus. This CDR3 is built from 15 residues. The CDR3 DNA sequence: TGTGCCAGCAGGCGGACTAGCGGGAGTTTGAATGAGCAGTTCTTC. Translating gives CASRRTSGSLNEQFF.

The rearrangement joins TRBV21-1 to TRBJ1-5. TRBV21-1 has pseudogene status. This CDR3 spans 16 amino acids. CDR3 in amino acids: CASSPRWVYSNQPQHF. CDR3 nucleotides: TGTGCCAGCAGCCCCCGCTGGGTGTATAGCAATCAGCCCCAGCATTTT.

The CDR3 nucleotides are TGTGCCAGTAGTATAAGGAGGGCCATCCCCAATGAGCAGTTCTTC. Amino acids: CASSIRRAIPNEQFF. This chain links TRBV19 with TRBJ2-1; TRBD2 might be the D (6 bases). Between the trimmed V and J ends, which lost 2 bases and 6 bases, there was a span of 14 bases. Germline V gene sequence: CDR1 LNHDA, CDR2 SQIVND (reference sequence). The CDR3 is made up of 15 amino acids.

This chain uses TRBV7-3 with TRBJ2-3, with 15 bases matching TRBD2. The CDR3 loop spans 19 amino acids. With V trimmed by 2 bases and J by 0 bases, 6 bases remained unmatched. CDR1 and CDR2 (germline): SGHTA, FQGTGA. CDR3 region: CASSLGGLAGGVSTDTQYF. CDR3 sequence (DNA): TGTGCCAGCAGCTTAGGCGGACTAGCGGGAGGGGTTAGCACAGATACGCAGTATTTT.

CDR3 amino acids: CSVVEGSSTEAFF. Here the CDR3 DNA reads TGCAGCGTTGTTGAGGGTTCGTCCACTGAAGCTTTCTTT. The gene calls are TRBV29-1 and TRBJ1-1; D uncertain. Trimming shortened V by 4 bases and J by 4 bases, and 13 bases separated the two germline ends. This CDR3 contains 13 residues. Looked up from germline, CDR1 is SQVTM and CDR2 is ANQGSEA.

The rearrangement uses TRBV11-2 and TRBJ2-4, with no clear D. The V gene lost 5 bases and the J gene lost 3 bases, with 11 bases spanning the gap. Germline CDR1 is SGHAT and CDR2 is FQNNGV. This CDR3 contains 14 residues. CDR3 DNA: TGTGCCAGCAGCCAAAGCAGCGTCAAAAACATTCAGTACTTC. Its translation: CASSQSSVKNIQYF.